This T cell receptor (beta chain) was sequenced for a study of T cells in Graves' hyperthyroidism and ophthalmopathy. Study at large: Peripheral blood draws took place at initial diagnosis, ahead of any treatment.

In the ophthalmopathy cohort, Clinical Activity Score was at least 3, NOSPECS grade at least 4, and duration under 3 months. Clinical symptoms, serum thyroxine and TRAb, thyroid ultrasound and orbital computed tomography together formed the diagnostic basis. This clonotype was recorded many times. Its target is unknown. V was clipped by 5 bases and J by 8 bases, with 16 bases between them. Germline V gives CDR1 SGHTS, CDR2 YDEGEE. This CDR3 contains 14 residues. Points from the study as a whole: Patients with ophthalmopathy were separated from those with stable hyperthyroidism by a 13 V-J model.

Amplification of TCR beta CDR3 regions used RNA as the template. During a first-round RT-PCR of the TCR CDR3, the HTBI primer set was used. TCRdb passed the multiplex PCR reads through MiXCR, listing each CDR3 protein once. The sample consists of 250,000 to 400,000 distinct CDR3 sequences, approximately 15% of them appearing once. V usage is TRBV5-8 and J usage is TRBJ1-4, with a tentative D call TRBD1 (5 bases). Sequencing was done on a sample of blood. The source of this sequence is a woman in her thirties or forties with Graves' ophthalmopathy. CDR3 protein: CASSARRGREKLFF. Here the CDR3 DNA reads TGTGCCAGCAGTGCTAGGAGGGGAAGGGAAAAACTGTTTTTT.